Given below is one TCR beta chain in context. No antigen is known for it. The data stem from a study of immune evolution from preneoplasia to lung adenocarcinoma. Study-wide findings and caveats: Normal lung had the highest top T cell clone frequencies. Later-stage lesions seemingly showed higher T cell density and diversity than normal lung. T cell clonality was higher in KRAS-mutant than EGFR-mutant or wild-type nodules.

The method was immunoSEQ multiplex PCR; TCRdb's version includes in-frame clones alone and lacks a portion of them. The sample consists of 9,000 to 10,000 clones, nearly 80% of them appearing once. Two lung cancer pathologists independently confirmed each histologic diagnosis. The source is a person of 80 years or more with lung adenocarcinoma. The source material was FFPE lung adenocarcinoma in situ tissue.

The chain's CDR3 is CASSKIRGIYGYTF. CDR3 nucleotide sequence: TGTGCCAGCAGCAAAATCAGGGGGATCTATGGCTACACCTTC. The chain has TRBV21-1 and TRBJ1-2; the table's D call, TRBD1, has no DNA check behind it. TRBV21-1 is a pseudogene locus. The CDR3 loop spans 14 amino acids.